This T cell receptor (beta chain) was recovered during a study of T cells in Graves' hyperthyroidism and ophthalmopathy. Study conclusions and caveats: Classification by a 13 V-J model distinguished ophthalmopathy from stable hyperthyroidism.

Judged by abundance, this clonotype is medium-sized. Its antigen remains unknown. In patients aged 18 to 65, hyperthyroidism was newly diagnosed, with duration under 2 months. Researchers amplified the TCR beta CDR3 regions from RNA transcripts. A first-round RT-PCR of the TCR CDR3 used the HTBI primer set. TCRdb redid the calling of the multiplex PCR reads with MiXCR, one entry per CDR3 protein. Of about 380,000 distinct CDR3 sequences detected, roughly 14% appear once; the ten largest clones hold more than 9.5%. Germline V gene sequence: CDR1 DFQATT, CDR2 SNEGSKA (reference sequence). The CDR3 totals 15 residues. Trimming pared 3 bases from V and 3 bases from J, leaving 15 bases between.

Material for sequencing was blood. The clonotype comes from an older woman with Graves' hyperthyroidism. The chain couples TRBV20-1 to TRBJ2-1, with D tentatively TRBD2 (5 bases). The CDR3 nucleotides read TGCAGTGCTAGGTCTTCTAGCCACCACTACAATGAGCAGTTCTTC. It is translated as CSARSSSHHYNEQFF.